This record looks at one T cell receptor beta chain sequence and its context. This sample was taken from a study of technical replicates of blood from a few donors. Trimming took off 4 bases at V and 0 bases at J, with 10 bases between the two ends. The CDR3 has 15 residues. CDR1 is MNHNS and CDR2 is SASEGT in the germline V gene. TCRdb's copy holds only in-frame clones and misses some; the assay was immunoSEQ multiplex PCR. The repertoire holds fewer than 85,000 clones, approximately 94% seen once, with about 0.25% in the top ten. Sequencing used T cells isolated from PBMCs. The gene calls are TRBV6-1 and TRBJ1-5; TRBD1 is a possible D gene (5 bases). This clonotype originated in a human donor in good health. The CDR3 region is CASSVDRYSNQPQHF. The CDR3 nucleotides read TGTGCCAGCAGTGTTGACAGATATAGCAATCAGCCCCAGCATTTT.